Included here is one T cell receptor beta chain sequence, with context. Assay: immunoSEQ multiplex PCR; the TCRdb copy retains only in-frame clones and omits some. Among 250,000 to 350,000 clones listed, 90% were seen once. This CDR3 comprises 17 residues. V shed 0 bases and J 4 bases; nucleotides not matched to a gene: 9. CDR1 LGHNA and CDR2 YSLEER come from the germline V gene. The study assigned cohorts using participant-reported clinical history. This sample was taken from a study of blood T cell repertoires in COVID-19. Turning to the study itself: Both acute and convalescent COVID-19 samples were obtained from the United States, Italy and Spain.

Source material: PBMCs or T cells enriched from blood (not recorded which). This clonotype was obtained from a man in his 60s who had recovered from COVID-19. This chain joins TRBV4-3 and TRBJ2-7; TRBD1 aligns across 10 bases. CDR3 sequence: CASSQDRVGTGAYEQYF. CDR3 DNA: TGCGCCAGCAGCCAAGATCGGGTGGGGACAGGGGCGTACGAGCAGTACTTC.